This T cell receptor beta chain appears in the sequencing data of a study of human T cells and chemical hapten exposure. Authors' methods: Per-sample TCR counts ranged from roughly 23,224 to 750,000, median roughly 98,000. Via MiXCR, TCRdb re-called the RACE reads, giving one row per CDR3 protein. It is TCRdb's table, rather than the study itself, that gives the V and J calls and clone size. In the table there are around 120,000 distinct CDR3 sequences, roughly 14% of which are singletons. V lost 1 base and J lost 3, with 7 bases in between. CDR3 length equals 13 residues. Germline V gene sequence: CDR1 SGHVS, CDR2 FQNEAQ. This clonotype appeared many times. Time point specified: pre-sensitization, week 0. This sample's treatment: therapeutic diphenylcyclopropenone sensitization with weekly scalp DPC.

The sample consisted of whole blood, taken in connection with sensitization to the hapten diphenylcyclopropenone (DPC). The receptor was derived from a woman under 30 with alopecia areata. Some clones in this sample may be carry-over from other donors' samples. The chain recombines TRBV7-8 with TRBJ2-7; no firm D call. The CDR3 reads CASSLGTNYEQYF. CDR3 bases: TGTGCCAGCAGCTTAGGAACTAACTACGAGCAGTACTTC.